This TCR beta chain was sequenced during a study of T-cell reconstitution after alpha-beta-depleted transplantation in children. This clonotype has ten or more counts. Preparation of the TCRbeta library was carried out with unique molecular identifiers. One entry per CDR3 protein results from TCRdb running MiXCR on the PCR reads. The sample lists 490,000 or so distinct CDR3 sequences, around 13% occurring once. This CDR3 spans 15 amino acids. The V segment lost 5 bases and the J segment 2 bases; nucleotides outside the gene matches: 9. The origin of this receptor is a human donor who donated a stem cell graft to a child with combined immunodeficiency. The sequences come from PBMCs from the stem cell graft donor, collected from the stem cell graft. This chain links TRBV12-3 or TRBV12-4 with TRBJ2-7; the match to TRBD2 covers 7 bases. DNA for the CDR3: TGTGCCAGCAGTCCAAGAAGCGGGACCACCTACGAGCAGTACTTC. Translated: CASSPRSGTTYEQYF.